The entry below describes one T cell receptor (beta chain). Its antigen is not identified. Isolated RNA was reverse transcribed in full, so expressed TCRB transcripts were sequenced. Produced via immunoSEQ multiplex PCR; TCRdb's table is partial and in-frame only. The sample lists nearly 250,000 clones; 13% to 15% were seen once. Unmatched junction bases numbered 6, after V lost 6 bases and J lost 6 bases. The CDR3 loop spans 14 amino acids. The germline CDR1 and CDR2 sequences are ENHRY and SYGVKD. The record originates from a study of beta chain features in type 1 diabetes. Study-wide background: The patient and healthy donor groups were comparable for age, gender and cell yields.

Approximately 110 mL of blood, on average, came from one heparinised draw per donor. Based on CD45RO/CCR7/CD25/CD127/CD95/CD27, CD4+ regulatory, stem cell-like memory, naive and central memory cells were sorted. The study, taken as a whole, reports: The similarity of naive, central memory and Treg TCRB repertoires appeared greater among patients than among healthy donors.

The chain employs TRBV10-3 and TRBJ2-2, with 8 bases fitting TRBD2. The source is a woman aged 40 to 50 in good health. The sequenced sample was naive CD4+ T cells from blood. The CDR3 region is CAISTNGGAGELFF. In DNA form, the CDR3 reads TGTGCCATCAGCACTAACGGGGGGGCCGGGGAGCTGTTTTTT.